The subject of this entry is one TCR beta chain. The source of the sample is a study of blood T cell repertoires in COVID-19. Across the study: Collection of acute and convalescent COVID-19 samples took place in the United States, Italy and Spain.

In the original workflow: Cell counts per sample came from amplifying reference gene primers. TCRdb's copy holds only in-frame clones and misses some; the assay was immunoSEQ multiplex PCR. V, J and clone size derive from that table, while D and trimming were established from the DNA sequence. The sample has over 35,000 clones; roughly 90% are singletons. From germline, CDR1 is SGHAT and CDR2 FQNNGV. The CDR3 totals 14 residues. Between the trimmed V and J ends, which lost 5 bases and 5 bases, there was a span of 13 bases. The origin of this receptor is a man aged 60 to 75 with active COVID-19. The chain links TRBV11-2 to TRBJ2-1; D possibly corresponds to TRBD1 (5 bases). Sequencing used peripheral blood. The CDR3 coding sequence is TGTGCCAGCAGCCAGAGAAGGGGCAACAATGAGCAGTTCTTC. Residues: CASSQRRGNNEQFF.